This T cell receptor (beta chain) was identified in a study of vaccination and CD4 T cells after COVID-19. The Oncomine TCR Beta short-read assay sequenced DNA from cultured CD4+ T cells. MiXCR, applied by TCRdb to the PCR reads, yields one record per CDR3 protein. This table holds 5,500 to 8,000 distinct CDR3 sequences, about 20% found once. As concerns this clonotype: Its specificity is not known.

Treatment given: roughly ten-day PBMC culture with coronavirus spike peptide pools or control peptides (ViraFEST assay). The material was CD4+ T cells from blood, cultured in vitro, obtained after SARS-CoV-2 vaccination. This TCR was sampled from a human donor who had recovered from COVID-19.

CDR3 DNA: TGTGCCAGCAGCGTAGACAGGGTGGGATCACCCCTCCACTTT. Its protein product is CASSVDRVGSPLHF. The chain carries TRBV7-3 and TRBJ1-6, with 7 bases that match TRBD1. Looked up from germline, CDR1 is SGHTA and CDR2 is FQGTGA. Losses at the gene ends were 5 bases for V and 10 bases for J; bases not matched to a gene: 8. The CDR3 totals 14 residues.